This T cell receptor (beta chain) was profiled in a study of regulatory T cells in long-lasting Graves disease. The time point: persistent/refractory GD, antithyroid drugs over 5 years with positive TRAb. Researchers made the TCR library from RNA that was extracted from PBMCs. Approximately 9-milliliter peripheral blood samples went into EDTA tubes. Construction of the TCR beta libraries employed iRepertoire HTBI primers in conjunction with Arm-PCR of CDR3 regions. One entry per CDR3 protein, called by TCRdb with MiXCR from the multiplex PCR reads. The sample holds 300,000 to 400,000 distinct CDR3 sequences, 15% to 20% seen once. Overall study results and limits: Persistent cases of Graves' showed reduced TCR diversity relative to newly diagnosed patients. TRBV28, TRBJ1-2 and TRBJ2-5 were segments that persistent disease favored.

On this clonotype: Antigen unknown.

Germline V gene data show CDR1 as MNHNS and CDR2 as SASEGT. The V and J ends lost 6 bases and 4 bases respectively, with 10 bases between them. This CDR3 is 14 amino acids long. The sample was peripheral blood mononuclear cells (PBMCs), taken when the disease was refractory, from a patient treated with antithyroid drugs. The V call is TRBV6-1, the J call TRBJ1-6; weak D call: TRBD1 (5 bases). This sequence originates from a female donor with Graves disease. CDR3 coding DNA: TGTGCCAGCAGACCGGACACTTATAATTCACCCCTCCACTTT. Protein product: CASRPDTYNSPLHF.